This T cell receptor beta chain was sequenced during a study of blood T cell repertoires in COVID-19. Overall study context: Samples of COVID-19 (acute and convalescent) were obtained from the United States, Italy and Spain. Sources were T cells, B-cell-depleted T cells, or PBMCs; the material itself was cDNA or gDNA.

Authors' analysis steps: Reference gene primer amplification gave estimated nucleated cell counts. TCRdb keeps only in-frame clones here, not all; method: immunoSEQ multiplex PCR. For V, J and clone size, that table is used; D and trimming come from the DNA. The sample includes tens of thousands of clones, approximately 81% of them seen just once. Trimming shortened V by 8 bases and J by 2 bases, and 7 bases separated the two germline ends. This CDR3 is built from 12 residues. The specimen sequenced was peripheral blood. The chain employs TRBV12-3 or TRBV12-4 and TRBJ1-3, with D perhaps matching TRBD1 (6 bases). The TCR comes from a woman of 80 years or more with active or convalescent COVID-19. The CDR3 DNA reads as TGTGCCAGCGGACAGACTGGAAACACCATATATTTT. As protein: CASGQTGNTIYF.